Detailed here is one T cell receptor beta chain. The sample comes from a study of blood T cell repertoires in COVID-19. Study details: COVID-19 samples collected from the United States, Italy and Spain covered acute and convalescent phases. The analysed material was cDNA or gDNA that came from T cells, B-cell-depleted T cells, or PBMCs.

Libraries were prepared by immunoSEQ multiplex PCR; TCRdb keeps only in-frame clonotypes and omits some of them. The repertoire consists of roughly 40,000 clones, with around 77% occurring once and the leading ten covering about 30%. The germline gives CDR1 SGHRS, CDR2 YFSETQ. V shed 8 bases, J shed 4 bases, and the junction held 6 bases outside the gene matches. The CDR3 is 14 residues long. The genes are TRBV5-1 and TRBJ2-5; 12 bases match TRBD2. The clonotype originates from a woman aged 80 or over with acute or convalescent COVID-19. Sample: peripheral blood. The CDR3 is CASRPGLAGETQYF. As DNA, the CDR3 is TGCGCCAGTCGACCGGGACTAGCGGGAGAGACCCAGTACTTC.